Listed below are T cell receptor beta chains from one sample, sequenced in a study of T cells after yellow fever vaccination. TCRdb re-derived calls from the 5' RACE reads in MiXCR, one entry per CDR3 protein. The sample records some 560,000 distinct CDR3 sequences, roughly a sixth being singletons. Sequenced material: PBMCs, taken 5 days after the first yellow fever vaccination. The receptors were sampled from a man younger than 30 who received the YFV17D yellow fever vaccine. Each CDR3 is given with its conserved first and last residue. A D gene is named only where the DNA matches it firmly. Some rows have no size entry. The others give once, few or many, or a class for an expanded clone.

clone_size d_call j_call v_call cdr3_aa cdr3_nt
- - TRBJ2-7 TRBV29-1 CSVEFGGGRETYEQYF TGCAGCGTTGAATTTGGGGGCGGGCGGGAGACCTACGAGCAGTACTTC
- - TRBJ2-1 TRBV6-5 CASSYREGREFF TGTGCCAGCAGTTACAGGGAAGGGCGGGAGTTCTTC
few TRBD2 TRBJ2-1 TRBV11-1 CASSLGPPGGRGSYNEQFF TGTGCCAGCAGCTTAGGGCCCCCGGGGGGGAGGGGCTCCTACAATGAGCAGTTCTTC
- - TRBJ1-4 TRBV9 CASSVAGRTDEKLFF TGTGCCAGCAGCGTAGCAGGCAGGACGGATGAAAAACTGTTTTTT
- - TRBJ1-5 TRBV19 CASSRRGPDLGQPQHF TGTGCCAGTAGTCGGAGGGGACCCGACCTCGGTCAGCCCCAGCATTTT
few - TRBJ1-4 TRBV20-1 CSARDGGGEKLFF TGCAGTGCCCGGGACGGAGGGGGTGAAAAACTGTTTTTT
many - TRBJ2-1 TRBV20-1 CSARVGPSSYNEQFF TGCAGTGCTAGGGTGGGGCCGAGCTCCTACAATGAGCAGTTCTTC
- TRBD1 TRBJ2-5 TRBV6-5 CASSSHSTGKETQYF TGTGCCAGCAGTTCCCACTCGACAGGGAAAGAGACCCAGTACTTC
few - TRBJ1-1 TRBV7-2 CASGSGFPEAFF TGTGCCAGCGGATCGGGGTTCCCTGAAGCTTTCTTT
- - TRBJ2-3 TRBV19 CASSIRQALSTDTQYF TGTGCCAGTAGTATCCGACAGGCGTTGAGCACAGATACGCAGTATTTT
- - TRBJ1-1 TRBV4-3 CASSQVAQITEAFF TGCGCCAGCAGCCAAGTAGCACAGATCACTGAAGCTTTCTTT
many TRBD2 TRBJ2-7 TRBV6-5 CASSYETSGLYVTYEQYF TGTGCCAGCAGTTACGAGACTAGCGGGCTTTACGTTACCTACGAGCAGTACTTC
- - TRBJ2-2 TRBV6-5 CASSYAIRITGELFF TGTGCCAGCAGTTACGCGATACGCATTACCGGGGAGCTGTTTTTT
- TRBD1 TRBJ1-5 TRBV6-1 CASSPLGRGRYISNQPQHF TGTGCCAGCAGCCCTCTCGGGAGGGGGCGGTATATAAGCAATCAGCCCCAGCATTTT
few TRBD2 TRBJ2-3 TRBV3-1 CASSQVERGPDTQYF TGTGCCAGCAGCCAAGTAGAGCGGGGGCCCGATACGCAGTATTTT
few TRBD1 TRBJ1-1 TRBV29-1 CSVPAQGGWNTEAFF TGCAGCGTTCCTGCACAGGGGGGATGGAACACTGAAGCTTTCTTT
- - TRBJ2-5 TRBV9 CASSATGVQETQYF TGTGCCAGCAGCGCTACCGGCGTCCAAGAGACCCAGTACTTC